Below are 31 T cell receptor beta chains sequenced from a single sample in a study of graft-versus-host responses after intestinal transplantation. Here immunoSEQ multiplex PCR was the method, and the copy in TCRdb shows in-frame clones only, minus some. Altogether around 5,000 clones are present, approximately 25% being singletons, with the ten largest covering under 4%. The sample was alloreactive CD4+ T cells from a mixed lymphocyte reaction culture, taken before transplantation. The subset was: CFSE-low proliferating T cells sorted from roughly six-day pre-transplant mixed lymphocyte reaction (GvH or HvG direction). These receptors all stem from a human patient who was an organ donor for intestinal transplantation.

Relative to its sample, this clone is medium-sized. The chain recombines TRBV18 with TRBJ1-5; the D is unclear. The V gene lost 2 bases and the J gene lost 4 bases, with 6 bases spanning the gap. This CDR3 is 13 amino acids long. Germline CDR1 reads KGHSH; CDR2 reads LQKENI. The CDR3 reads CASSPSQNQPQHF. The DNA of the CDR3 is TGTGCCAGCTCACCAAGTCAGAATCAGCCCCAGCATTTT.

The chain uses TRBV30 and TRBJ2-2, with 8 bases matching TRBD2. This CDR3 contains 14 residues. Germline V lookup: CDR1 GTSNPN, CDR2 SVGIG (reference sequence). The trim removed 2 bases at V and 6 bases at J, leaving 5 bases unmatched. CDR3: CAWSTGLESGELFF. DNA for the CDR3: TGTGCCTGGAGTACGGGACTAGAATCCGGGGAGCTGTTTTTT.

Relative to its sample, this clone is medium-sized (0.01 to 0.1%). V and J are TRBV20-1 and TRBJ1-2; no firm D call. The CDR3 is 11 residues long. Germline values: CDR1 DFQATT, CDR2 SNEGSKA (reference sequence). Trimming took off 5 bases at V and 2 bases at J, with 6 bases between the two ends. The CDR3 DNA is TGCAGTGCTTCTGAGAACTATGGCTACACCTTC. This codes for CSASENYGYTF.

The rearrangement uses TRBV11-2 and TRBJ2-1, with 8 bases matching TRBD2. V shed 2 bases, J shed 6 bases, and the junction held 6 bases outside the gene matches. Germline CDR1 reads SGHAT; CDR2 reads FQNNGV. CDR3 length: 15 amino acids. CDR3 protein: CASSLTGRAVNEQFF. CDR3 DNA sequence: TGTGCCAGCAGCTTAACCGGGAGGGCCGTCAATGAGCAGTTCTTC.

V usage is TRBV19 and J usage is TRBJ1-2; 7 positions match TRBD1. The V gene's germline CDR1 is LNHDA and CDR2 SQIVND (reference sequence). Trimming removed 6 bases from V and 2 bases from J; junction bases left unmatched: 0. This CDR3 has 12 residues. This chain's CDR3 is CASRQGNYGYTF. The CDR3 bases are TGTGCCAGTAGACAGGGGAACTATGGCTACACCTTC.

This clone has more than one count but fewer than ten. This rearrangement joins TRBV7-9 to TRBJ2-3; perhaps TRBD1 as D (5 bases). CDR1 is SEHNR, CDR2 FQNEAQ, per germline (reference sequence). CDR3 size: 16 residues. V dropped 5 bases and J dropped 3 bases, with 18 bases sitting between them. The CDR3 DNA reads TGTGCCAGCAGCCTAACCAGAGGACACTCAACAGATACGCAGTATTTT. It encodes CASSLTRGHSTDTQYF.

A few counts support this clone. This chain uses TRBV15 with TRBJ1-4; 7 nucleotides match TRBD1. This CDR3 spans 16 amino acids. V gave up 6 bases and J gave up 0 bases; unmatched junction bases: 7. Germline V gene data show CDR1 as LNHNV and CDR2 as YYDKDF (reference sequence). The CDR3 protein is CATRTGRFATNEKLFF. CDR3 DNA: TGTGCCACCAGGACAGGGAGGTTCGCAACTAATGAAAAACTGTTTTTT.

V usage is TRBV10-3 and J usage is TRBJ1-2; D remains unclear. The CDR3 is 15 residues long. Trimming pared 0 bases from V and 1 base from J, leaving 9 bases between. Germline loops: CDR1 ENHRY, CDR2 SYGVKD. The CDR3 reads CAISESSSGNYGYTF. The DNA for the CDR3 is TGTGCCATCAGTGAGTCGAGCTCGGGTAACTATGGCTACACCTTC.

The rearrangement links TRBV30 to TRBJ2-3; D gene uncertain. This CDR3 has 15 amino acids. The ends were cut back, 0 bases at V and 2 bases at J, with 12 bases in the middle. Germline V gene sequence: CDR1 GTSNPN, CDR2 SVGIG (reference sequence). CDR3 coding DNA: TGTGCCTGGAGTGTGCTTCGACTTTTCACAGATACGCAGTATTTT. It encodes CAWSVLRLFTDTQYF.

This clone was counted ten times or more. The V call is TRBV9, the J call TRBJ1-1, with a weak D call TRBD1 (6 bases). CDR3 size: 15 residues. V lost 3 bases to trimming and J lost 5 bases, with 17 bases between them. From germline, CDR1 is SGDLS and CDR2 YYNGEE. In nucleotides, the CDR3 is TGTGCCAGCAGCGGGGGGGCGGGAGGGTGGACTGAAGCTTTCTTT. It translates to CASSGGAGGWTEAFF.

The rearrangement links TRBV6-5 to TRBJ1-1, with D hard to call. This CDR3 has 13 residues. Trimming removed 5 bases at V and 1 base at J, with 8 bases between. Germline V gene lookup returns CDR1 MNHEY and CDR2 SVGAGI. The CDR3, as DNA: TGTGCCAGCAGTCAGGCAGGGAACACTGAAGCTTTCTTT. Translation: CASSQAGNTEAFF.

The chain combines TRBV6-5 with TRBJ1-2, with a tentative D call TRBD1 (5 bases). The germline V gene encodes CDR1 MNHEY and CDR2 SVGAGI. CDR3 length: 12 residues. Trimming stripped 5 bases from V and 8 bases from J, with 12 bases between. The CDR3 sequence is CASSEWGDGYTF. The CDR3 nucleotides are TGTGCCAGCAGTGAATGGGGGGACGGCTACACCTTC.

The chain has TRBV11-3 and TRBJ2-3; D remains unclear. V was pared by 1 base and J by 0 bases, with 8 bases between. CDR1 and CDR2 from the germline V gene are SGHNT and YENEEA. The CDR3 is 15 amino acids. The CDR3 protein is CASSLGRKSTDTQYF. Here the CDR3 DNA reads TGTGCCAGCAGCTTAGGCAGGAAAAGCACAGATACGCAGTATTTT.

The rearrangement links TRBV30 to TRBJ2-7; 11 bases are shared with TRBD2. The V gene end was trimmed by 1 base and the J gene end by 0 bases; junction bases not matched to a gene: 2. CDR3 size: 15 residues. The germline V gene has CDR1 GTSNPN and CDR2 SVGIG (reference sequence). The DNA for the CDR3 is TGTGCCTGGAGTGGACTAGCGGGGACCTCCTACGAGCAGTACTTC. As protein: CAWSGLAGTSYEQYF.

Within the sample, this clone is medium-sized. The chain recombines TRBV6-5 with TRBJ1-2; D is possibly TRBD1 (6 bases). With 5 bases removed from V and 2 bases from J, the gap between germline ends came to 12 bases. The CDR3 runs 14 residues. Germline CDR1 is MNHEY and CDR2 is SVGAGI. In DNA, the CDR3 is TGTGCCAGCAGTCGTTCGACAGGAAACTATGGCTACACCTTC. It yields the protein CASSRSTGNYGYTF.

The chain recombines TRBV28 with TRBJ2-2, with D possibly matching TRBD2 (5 bases). V lost 2 bases and J 6 bases, leaving 10 bases between the germline ends. The CDR3 is made up of 14 amino acids. The germline V gene encodes CDR1 MDHEN and CDR2 SYDVKM. This CDR3 is CASSLGLGAGELFF. CDR3 nucleotide sequence: TGTGCCAGCAGTTTAGGACTCGGCGCCGGGGAGCTGTTTTTT.

This rearrangement joins TRBV7-6 to TRBJ2-7, with TRBD2 matching 14 bases. Germline assignment: CDR1 SGHVS and CDR2 FNYEAQ. V dropped 4 bases and J dropped 3; count of bases not matched to a gene: 23. This CDR3 has 22 amino acids. CDR3 loop: CASSSVQSVGLAGGLRCYEQYF. CDR3 DNA: TGTGCCAGCAGCTCAGTCCAAAGCGTTGGACTAGCGGGGGGCCTACGCTGCTACGAGCAGTACTTC.

V is TRBV18 and J is TRBJ1-1; 10 positions agree with TRBD1. Germline V CDR1 and CDR2: KGHSH, LQKENI. V lost 3 bases to trimming and J lost 0 bases; unmatched junction nucleotides: 1. This CDR3 region has 15 residues. The CDR3 region is CASSPGQGMNTEAFF. The CDR3 DNA reads TGTGCCAGCTCACCGGGACAGGGGATGAACACTGAAGCTTTCTTT.

This clone has only a few counts. V usage is TRBV6-7 and J usage is TRBJ1-1; possibly TRBD1 for D (5 bases). TRBV6-7 is an ORF, with its function uncertain. V gave up 8 bases and J gave up 4 bases, with 11 bases separating them. The CDR3 length is 12 residues. DNA of the CDR3: TGTGCCAGCGACAGATCATCCACTGAAGCTTTCTTT. It yields the protein CASDRSSTEAFF.

By share, this clone ranks as medium-sized (0.01 to 0.1%). This CDR3 is CASSLAGTGFLYYEQYF. CDR3 DNA: TGCGCCAGCAGCTTGGCCGGGACAGGGTTCCTTTACTACGAGCAGTACTTC. The genes are TRBV5-1 and TRBJ2-7; 9 nucleotides line up with TRBD1. Trimming took 0 bases from V and 3 from J; bases not matched to a gene: 10. This CDR3 comprises 17 residues. Germline V gives CDR1 SGHRS, CDR2 YFSETQ.

This clone was seen more than once but under ten times. V and J are TRBV5-6 and TRBJ1-6; no clear D gene. The germline V and J ends were trimmed by 2 bases and 0 bases, with 12 bases remaining between them. The germline CDR1 and CDR2 sequences are SGHDT and YYEEEE. The CDR3 has 17 residues. The CDR3 is CASSFGPLSSYNSPLHF. CDR3 coding DNA: TGTGCCAGCAGCTTCGGTCCTTTAAGCTCCTATAATTCACCCCTCCACTTT.

This clone has just a few counts. The chain recombines TRBV5-1 with TRBJ1-1; a possible D gene is TRBD1 (6 bases). The length of the CDR3 is 14 residues. Trimming removed 0 bases at V and 6 bases at J, with 12 bases between. The germline V gene encodes CDR1 SGHRS and CDR2 YFSETQ. CDR3 DNA: TGCGCCAGCAGCTTGGGGTACTCAGGGGCTGAAGCTTTCTTT. Its protein product is CASSLGYSGAEAFF.

This chain uses TRBV6-1 with TRBJ1-5; D is undetermined. Germline CDR1 and CDR2: MNHNS and SASEGT. This CDR3 spans 13 amino acids. V lost 2 bases to trimming and J lost 7 bases, with 9 bases between them. CDR3 DNA: TGTGCCAGCAGTGAACTCTATTGGCAGCCCCAGCATTTT. This encodes CASSELYWQPQHF.

This clone occurred a few times. The rearrangement joins TRBV19 to TRBJ2-2; TRBD1 matches at 8 bases. Germline trimming cut 6 bases from V and 0 bases from J; bases unmatched to any gene: 3. This CDR3 contains 15 residues. In germline, CDR1 is LNHDA, CDR2 SQIVND (reference sequence). The chain's CDR3 is CASSVTGANTGELFF. The DNA for the CDR3 is TGTGCCAGTAGCGTGACAGGGGCGAACACCGGGGAGCTGTTTTTT.

This clone is medium-sized (0.01 to 0.1%). This chain links TRBV9 with TRBJ2-3; TRBD2 matches 15 bases. This CDR3 comprises 17 residues. With V trimmed by 3 bases and J by 5 bases, 7 bases remained unmatched. In germline, CDR1 is SGDLS, CDR2 YYNGEE. CDR3 sequence reads: CASSASGLAGGQDTQYF. The DNA of the CDR3 is TGTGCCAGCAGCGCCTCGGGACTAGCGGGGGGCCAAGATACGCAGTATTTT.

The chain couples TRBV6-5 to TRBJ1-5, with a tentative D call TRBD1 (5 bases). The germline V gene encodes CDR1 MNHEY and CDR2 SVGAGI. The V and J ends lost 5 bases and 3 bases respectively, with 14 bases between them. The CDR3 is 15 residues long. CDR3 nucleotides: TGTGCCAGCAGTAGGGTAAGGGGCTTCAATCAGCCCCAGCATTTT. It encodes CASSRVRGFNQPQHF.

This clone was seen a few times. The CDR3 loop is CSVDRLVLKETQYF. In nucleotides, the CDR3 is TGCAGCGTCGATAGGCTAGTTTTAAAAGAGACCCAGTACTTC. The genes are TRBV29-1 and TRBJ2-5, with D unclear. This CDR3 is 14 amino acids long. V gave up 6 bases and J gave up 3 bases, with 17 bases separating them. Germline V gene sequence: CDR1 SQVTM, CDR2 ANQGSEA.

This clone was recorded a few times. This chain joins TRBV6-1 and TRBJ2-1; 8 nucleotides agree with TRBD1. CDR1 is MNHNS and CDR2 is SASEGT in the germline V gene. V was clipped by 8 bases and J by 6 bases; unmatched bases: 9. CDR3 size: 14 residues. CDR3 in amino acids: CASQPYRGTNEQFF. The CDR3 region has the DNA TGTGCCAGCCAACCGTACAGGGGGACCAATGAGCAGTTCTTC.

The chain links TRBV5-4 to TRBJ2-2; 10 bases match TRBD2. J gave up 5 bases and V 3 bases, and 10 bases lay outside the gene matches. The CDR3 totals 17 residues. Germline CDR1 SGHNT, CDR2 YYREEE (reference sequence). CDR3 region: CASSYKLAGVGTGELFF. CDR3 DNA sequence: TGTGCCAGCAGCTACAAGCTAGCGGGGGTAGGGACCGGGGAGCTGTTTTTT. The complete variable domain, with remaining parts taken from reference TRBV5-4 and TRBJ2-2, reads ETGVTQSPTHLIKTRGQQVTLRCSSQSGHNTVSWYQQALGQGPQFIFQYYREEENGRGNFPPRFSGLQFPNYSSELNVNALELDDSALYLCASSYKLAGVGTGELFFGEGSRLTVL.

V usage is TRBV2 and J usage is TRBJ2-5, with 8 nucleotides matching TRBD2. The germline V gene has CDR1 SNHLY and CDR2 FYNNEI. The junction had 11 bases not matched to a gene; V was cut back by 6 bases and J by 5 bases. This CDR3 has 15 residues. The CDR3: CASSFFGTSDETQYF. For the CDR3, the DNA is TGTGCCAGCAGCTTCTTCGGGACTAGTGATGAGACCCAGTACTTC.

A word on this clone: Since a far larger clone is one base different, this is likely a read error. The chain couples TRBV30 to TRBJ2-7; D possibly corresponds to TRBD2 (5 bases). CDR1 is GTSNPN and CDR2 is SVGIG in the germline V gene (reference sequence). V lost 4 bases to trimming and J lost 3 bases, with 10 bases between them. This CDR3 comprises 12 residues. The CDR3 DNA reads as TGTGCCTGGAAACGGGGTGTCTACGAGCAGTACTTC. Translating it yields CAWKRGVYEQYF.